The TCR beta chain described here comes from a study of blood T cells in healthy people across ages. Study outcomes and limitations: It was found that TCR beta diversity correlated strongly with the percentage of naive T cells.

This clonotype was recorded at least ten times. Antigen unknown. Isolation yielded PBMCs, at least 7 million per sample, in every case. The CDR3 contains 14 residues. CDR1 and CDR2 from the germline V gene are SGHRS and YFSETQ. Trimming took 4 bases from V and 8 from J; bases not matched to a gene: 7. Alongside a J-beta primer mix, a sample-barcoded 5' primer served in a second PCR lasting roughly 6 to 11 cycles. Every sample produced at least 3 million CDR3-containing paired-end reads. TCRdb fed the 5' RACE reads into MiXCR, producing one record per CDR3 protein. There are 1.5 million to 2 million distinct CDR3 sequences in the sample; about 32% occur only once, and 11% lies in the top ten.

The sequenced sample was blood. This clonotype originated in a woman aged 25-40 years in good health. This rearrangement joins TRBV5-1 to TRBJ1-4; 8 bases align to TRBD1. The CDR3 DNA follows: TGCGCCAGCAGCCAGACAGGGGTAGGAGAAAAACTGTTTTTT. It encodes CASSQTGVGEKLFF. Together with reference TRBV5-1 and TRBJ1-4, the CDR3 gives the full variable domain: KAGVTQTPRYLIKTRGQQVTLSCSPISGHRSVSWYQQTPGQGLQFLFEYFSETQRNKGNFPGRFSGRQFSNSRSEMNVSTLELGDSALYLCASSQTGVGEKLFFGSGTQLSVL.